Here is one T cell receptor beta chain with its context. This clonotype occurred many times. Its antigen remains unidentified. Base quality data are lacking; no much larger clone is found one base away. For CDR1 and CDR2, the germline V gene lists SGDLS and YYNGEE. The cysteine opens and the phenylalanine closes a CDR3 of 13 amino acids. Of the read, only the CDR3 DNA is kept; its 39 bases are in frame from base 1. V was cut back by 4 bases and J by 6 bases, leaving a gap of 11 bases between them. The sample originates from a study of T cells after yellow fever vaccination (dated by TCRdb to between 2018 and 2021). Notes on the research overall: Libraries from fractions with low cell numbers were prepared with the SMART-Seq v4 Ultra Low Input RNA kit. To track T-cell clones before and after primary and booster YFV17D yellow fever vaccination, bulk TCR alpha and beta repertoires were sequenced longitudinally. Two healthy male donors made up the cohort, one aged 18 to 29 years and the other aged 30 to 40 years. Blood was drawn at multiple timepoints before and after primary and secondary immunization, with bulk PBMC replicates and cell subsets isolated.

The research as a whole found: The secondary T-cell response was found to be weaker but faster than the primary response, with a peak reached on day 5 rather than on day 15. The study included only a couple of donors, which limits how far the findings can be generalized. Computational filtering was needed because FACS-sorted repertoires could contain abundant contaminating clonotypes from the bulk population. A small share of clonotypes was detected in both CD4 and CD8 compartments, with the overlap likely arising from convergent recombination. After the booster, most clones that had expanded after primary vaccination were detected again (almost 97% of CD4 and under 90% of CD8), suggesting broad maintenance of memory.

The treatment or condition label corresponds to: live attenuated yellow fever vaccine strain. At each blood-draw timepoint, two biological replicates of bulk PBMCs were obtained. PBMCs were isolated from peripheral blood using a standard Ficoll-Paque protocol. TriZol was used to extract RNA from bulk PBMCs, CD4 and CD8 fractions, and dextramer-positive and dextramer-negative fractions. TCR cDNA was made using 5'RACE template switching, a step that added a universal primer site and unique molecular identifiers. Priming for cDNA synthesis came from both the TCR alpha and TCR beta constant segments. Library amplification involved two PCR steps, and the second step added sample barcodes and sequencing adapters. Libraries were sequenced on Illumina HiSeq 2500 (2x100 bp) or NovaSeq (2x150 bp). Per the source publication's procedure: MIGEC was used to demultiplex reads and collapse the reads into UMI consensus sequences, and MiXCR was used for V(D)J alignment. Clonotypes responding to the vaccine were identified with edgeR on replicate PBMC samples, with the criteria of FDR below 0.01 and a log2 fold change above 5 up to day 15. CD4 or CD8 identity was assigned to each bulk clonotype according to whether the clonotype was present at higher abundance in the sequenced CD4 repertoire or the sequenced CD8 repertoire. TCRdb reprocessing: public reads trimmed at Q25 with fastp, clones called with MiXCR, in-frame beta chains kept. Each CDR3 protein appears once, grouped with its most common genes and DNA. These V and J calls rely on TCRdb rather than the paper's analysis. This sample gives approximately 350,000 distinct CDR3 sequences in total; 11% of them show up just once. The ten biggest clones cover 18% of the sample.

The specimen was PBMCs, collected on the day of the first yellow fever vaccination. The source is a man in his late teens or twenties who received the YFV17D yellow fever vaccine. The rearrangement combines TRBV9 with TRBJ2-1, with the D gene too uncertain to name. The base sequence is TGTGCCAGCAGCCCGTCAACTTCCAATGAGCAGTTCTTC. This gives the protein CASSPSTSNEQFF.